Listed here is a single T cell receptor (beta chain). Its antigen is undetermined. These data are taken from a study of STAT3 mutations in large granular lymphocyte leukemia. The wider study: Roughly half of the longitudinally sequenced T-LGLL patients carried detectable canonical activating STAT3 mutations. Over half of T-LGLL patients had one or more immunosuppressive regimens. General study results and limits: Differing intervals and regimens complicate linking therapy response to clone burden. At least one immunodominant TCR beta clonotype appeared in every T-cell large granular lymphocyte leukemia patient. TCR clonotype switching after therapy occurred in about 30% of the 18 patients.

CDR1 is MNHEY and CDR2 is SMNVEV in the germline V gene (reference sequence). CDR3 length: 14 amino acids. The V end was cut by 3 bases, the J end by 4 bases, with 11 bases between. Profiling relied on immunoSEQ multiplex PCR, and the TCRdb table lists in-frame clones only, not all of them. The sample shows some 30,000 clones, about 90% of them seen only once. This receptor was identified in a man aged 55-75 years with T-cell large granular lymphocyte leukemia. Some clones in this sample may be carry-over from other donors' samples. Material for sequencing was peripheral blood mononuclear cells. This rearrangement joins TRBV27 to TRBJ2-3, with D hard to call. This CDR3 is CASSFLLSSDTQYF. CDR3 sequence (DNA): TGTGCCAGCAGTTTCCTCCTCAGTTCAGATACGCAGTATTTT.